This T cell receptor (beta chain) originates from a study of cytomegalovirus exposure and HLA in healthy donors (dated by TCRdb to the late 2010s). For the wider study: In an earlier analysis of roughly 590 of the donors, about 270 Gb of sequence data and 117 million unique TCR beta sequences from 150 million to 200 million T cells were reported. A separate validation cohort of some 130 different subjects was used in addition to the 666-subject first cohort. HLA typing included class I and class II loci at four-digit resolution. Genome-wide SNP genotypes for about 55% of the roughly 670 donors were used in a later genetic analysis, which treated that subset as a discovery cohort. All discovery cohort repertoires had been generated using a single sequencing platform. An early release covering some 640 HLA-typed donors comprised roughly 300 gigabases of sequencing data and about 90 million unique TCR sequences. Donor age, sex, ethnicity and CMV serostatus were compiled alongside the repertoire data. The study aimed to test whether cataloging public T cell receptors could reveal signatures of past pathogen exposure. In the later analysis, no new phenotypic data were used to find candidate immune exposures; instead, reliance was placed on TCR beta sequences and their occurrence across donors. To predict cytomegalovirus infection status, the study brought together high-throughput TCR immunosequencing, statistical association of individual TCRs with disease status, and machine learning. The genetic ancestry cluster associated with self-reported Caucasian donors included roughly 84% of the roughly 400 genotyped donors. Four to six DR-DQ haplotypes were handled as single units for association and clustering, since linkage in the cohort was strong. Typing coverage differed by locus: A, B, C, DRB1 and DQB1 were typed in roughly 629-630 donors, DQA1 in 522, DPA1 in 600 to 610, and DPB1 in just under 480. Across 398 genotyped donors of the cohort, an average of roughly 250,000 unique TCR beta nucleotide sequences per donor were sequenced, and around 20% of those sequences were non-productive. The T cell repertoires of 666 subjects were profiled by immunosequencing and related to cytomegalovirus serostatus. To decide whether each TCR beta V gene segment behaved as functional or pseudogenic, an earlier analysis of some 580 of the donors relied on high-throughput TCR beta sequencing. In a later analysis, previously published TCR beta repertoires from 670 or so donors were re-analyzed and high-resolution HLA genotyping was added so that TCR occurrence patterns could be studied. Results the study describes overall, beyond this receptor: Compared with equally common non-associated chains, HLA-associated TCR beta chains in a later analysis were more clonally expanded and had lower generation probabilities. Some 15 rarely observed V segments, including chromosome 9 orphons, were excluded from the earlier analysis of several hundred of the donors because counts were too low. Compared with the 666-donor mean, donors in an Asian-associated ancestry cluster had fewer N-insertions in productive TCRs, according to a later genetic analysis. Most TCR sequences were seen in very few donors, while some public TCRs were found in many individuals. This cohort had only TCR beta chains sequenced, and the lack of alpha or paired-chain data limited which features could be detected. A cluster of highly shared sequence variants was judged likely to represent a technical artifact of the sequencing pipeline. V-gene and J-gene trimming of TCR beta chains was associated with a missense DCLRE1C variant in a later genetic analysis, and the association was replicated in an independent cohort. In the study, some 180 TCR beta chains were listed as associated with cytomegalovirus. A later analysis associated 17,000 or so TCR beta sequences with specific HLA alleles at a false discovery rate of 0.05. Linkage disequilibrium might explain the correlated functional status among segregating V segments, but an unknown experimental factor could not be ruled out. The only immune exposure information available for the cohort was CMV serostatus. Sequencing depth was assumed to be roughly uniform across donors in the presence/absence analyses, though that assumption may not hold. Broadly in line with IMGT annotations, most TCR beta V segments showed up in productive rearrangements about 87% or about 30% of the time in an earlier analysis of approximately 640 of the donors. According to a later analysis, most CMV-associated TCR beta chains appeared to be HLA-restricted, and the HLA associations seemed to be driven largely by CMV exposure. The authors suggested that the approach could potentially be generalized to other disease states and immunological phenotypes. In both the original and validation cohorts, the classifier was reported to diagnose cytomegalovirus status with high specificity and sensitivity. A further reported finding was that TCR beta sequences accurately predicted the HLA-A and HLA-B alleles for most subjects in the first cohort. Some IMGT-functional V segments, including TRBV6-2 and TRBV6-3, could not be told apart with the 87-base-pair reads, so those segments were excluded. In vitro tests confirmed that a few of the cytomegalovirus-associated TCR beta chains recognize cytomegalovirus antigens. A later analysis found that TCR association rates varied across HLA loci, with DRB1 alleles showing the most associated TCRs and HLA-C alleles the fewest. When HLA alleles, especially DR and DQ, strongly co-occurred, TCR associations were difficult to assign to individual alleles. Several of the top co-occurrence clusters appeared to be linked to parvovirus B19, influenza, CMV and Epstein-Barr virus, according to a later analysis. Because HLA typing was missing for some donors at each locus, association tests included only the typed subset.

The cohort comprised under 700 healthy bone marrow donors. Cohort members were all nominally healthy when sampled, although unrecorded immune exposures were likely present. The donor tested CMV seropositive, placing the donor among the 290 or so seropositive members of the cohort. Each donor provided a peripheral blood sample, and peripheral blood mononuclear cells were used for TCR beta sequencing. The Qiagen DNeasy Blood Extraction Kit was used to extract genomic DNA from the blood cell samples. The cysteine opens and the phenylalanine closes a CDR3 of 16 amino acids. Only the CDR3 portion is preserved as DNA: 48 bases, with reading frame beginning at the first base. V is trimmed back by 1 base and J by 4 bases, and the junction contains 6 bases that no gene match accounts for. CDR1 SGHRS and CDR2 YFSETQ are derived from the germline V gene. A note on this clone: No antigen is known for it. Per-base quality was not reported, and no clone a single base away is much larger than it.

Preparation of the library involved the immunoSEQ multiplex PCR assay. For the multiplex PCR, a mixture combining 60 forward primers for TCR Vbeta segments and 13 reverse primers for TCR Jbeta segments was used. The CDR3 region of rearranged TCR beta genes was amplified from genomic DNA with a multiplex PCR assay. The amplified TCR beta libraries were sequenced on the Illumina HiSeq System as 87-base-pair reads. From the authors' description of their analysis: Across the 500 to 750 repertoires, a later analysis counted tens of millions of unique TCR beta chains, approximately 10 million of which were shared by at least two donors. Raw reads were error-corrected and collapsed into unique sequences by a nearest-neighbor algorithm in which closely related sequences were merged to remove PCR and sequencing errors. V, D and J gene segments were assigned by aligning CDR3 sequences to IMGT reference sequences. For a sequence to be retained, a match of at least six nucleotides was required to both a V gene segment and a J gene segment. Rearrangements were classified as productive when the CDR3 lacked stop codons and remained in frame with V and J, and all other rearrangements were classified as non-productive. CDR3 was defined according to IMGT convention as the region running from the second conserved V-encoded cysteine to the conserved J-encoded phenylalanine. The earlier analysis of about 560 of the donors excluded any sequence lacking an unambiguous match to a single V gene segment. In an earlier analysis of 450 to 700 of the donors, V segments were called functional above 56.7% productive rearrangements and were called segregating when the between-donor standard deviation exceeded 5%. To diagnose cytomegalovirus status from the catalog of TCR beta chain sequences, a statistical classification framework was built. In a later analysis, V and J genes were assigned by comparing TCR nucleotide sequences against IMGT/GENE-DB human TR gene sequences. In a later analysis, CDR3 sequences and most-parsimonious VDJ recombination scenarios were assigned using the TCRdist pipeline. A later analysis defined each TCR beta chain by its CDR3 amino acid sequence plus V-gene family, and excluded reads lacking a unique V-gene family. As a way to deal with suspected cross-contamination and a sequencing artifact, a later analysis dropped under 600 nucleotide sequences that were highly shared and had low generation probability. A later analysis calculated a clonal expansion index for each public chain from normalized within-repertoire ranks of inferred template counts. A later analysis computed generation probabilities with a VDJ recombination model fitted to out-of-frame rearrangements, and checked the results against IGoR. In a later analysis, hypergeometric tests were used to score TCR-TCR, TCR-HLA and TCR-CMV co-occurrence, with a repertoire-size bias correction applied to TCR pairs. In a later analysis, false discovery rates were estimated by permuting HLA or CMV assignments 20 times. In a later analysis, co-occurring TCRs were grouped with DBSCAN, and TCRdist sequence similarity was added when clustering was performed within HLA-allele-positive subsets. Co-occurrence clustering excluded repertoires with fewer than 30,000 or more than 120,000 public chains, plus five with anomalous nucleotide sharing. TCRdb mirrors the immuneACCESS table, restricted to in-frame sequences. Some clones are absent from its copies; in checked studies, under half trace to an unresolved V gene, and the reason for the others is unknown. The V and J calls and the clone size are those of that table, but D and trimming were determined from the DNA. The sample records approximately 160,000 clones, about 80% of which are singletons. The ten biggest clones cover more than 1.3% of the sample.

The source of this sequence is a girl under 18 in good health and CMV-seropositive. Specimen: PBMCs. Recombination connected TRBV5-1 to TRBJ2-5, with 11 bases aligning to TRBD2. CDR3 loop: CASSLTSGSAPETQYF. In nucleotides, the sequence is TGCGCCAGCAGCTTGACTAGCGGGAGCGCCCCAGAGACCCAGTACTTC.